This T cell receptor beta chain is drawn from a study of regulatory T cells in long-lasting Graves disease. General study findings and limits: The study found persistent patients shared more public clonotypes (roughly 2,800) than new patients (just over 950).

Construction of the TCR beta libraries employed iRepertoire HTBI primers in conjunction with Arm-PCR of CDR3 regions. TCRdb re-called the multiplex PCR reads with MiXCR, one entry per CDR3 protein. The repertoire holds 400,000 to 500,000 distinct CDR3 sequences, about 15% seen once, with more than 15% in the top ten. Of note for this clonotype: Antigen specificity is unknown.

Regarding time point: newly diagnosed GD, antithyroid drugs for less than 3 months. The TCR library was made from RNA extracted from PBMCs. These data were also filed under a second study, of T cells in Graves' hyperthyroidism and ophthalmopathy. As that report states: For Graves' hyperthyroidism to be stable, ophthalmopathy could not progress within 18 months.

Source: peripheral blood mononuclear cells (PBMCs), taken at new diagnosis, from a patient treated with antithyroid drugs. This receptor was taken from a woman aged 45 to 65 with Graves disease.

This chain's CDR3 is CASSFFVPKDRDSYGYTF. CDR3 sequence (DNA): TGTGCCAGCAGCTTCTTCGTGCCCAAGGACAGGGACTCCTATGGCTACACCTTC. This chain links TRBV5-8 with TRBJ1-2, with 8 nucleotides matching TRBD1. The V gene's germline CDR1 is SGHTS and CDR2 YDEGEE. J gave up 4 bases and V 2 bases, and 16 bases lay outside the gene matches. The CDR3 spans 18 residues.